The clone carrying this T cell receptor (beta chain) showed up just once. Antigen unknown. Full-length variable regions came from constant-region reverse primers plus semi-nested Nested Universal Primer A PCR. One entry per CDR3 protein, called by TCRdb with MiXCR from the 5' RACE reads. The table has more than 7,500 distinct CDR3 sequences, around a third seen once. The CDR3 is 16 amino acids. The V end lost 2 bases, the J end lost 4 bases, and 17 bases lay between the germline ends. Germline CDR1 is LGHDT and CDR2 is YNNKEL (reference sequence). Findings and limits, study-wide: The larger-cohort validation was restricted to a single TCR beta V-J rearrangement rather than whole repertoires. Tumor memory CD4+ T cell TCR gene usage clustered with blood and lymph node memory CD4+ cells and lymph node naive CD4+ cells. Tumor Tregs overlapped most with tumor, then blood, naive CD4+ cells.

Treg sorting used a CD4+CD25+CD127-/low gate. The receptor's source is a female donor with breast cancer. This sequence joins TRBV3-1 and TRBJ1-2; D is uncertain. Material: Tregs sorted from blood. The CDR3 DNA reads TGTGCCAGCAGCCAATTCTCGGCGGAAAGACGCTATGGCTACACCTTC. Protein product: CASSQFSAERRYGYTF.